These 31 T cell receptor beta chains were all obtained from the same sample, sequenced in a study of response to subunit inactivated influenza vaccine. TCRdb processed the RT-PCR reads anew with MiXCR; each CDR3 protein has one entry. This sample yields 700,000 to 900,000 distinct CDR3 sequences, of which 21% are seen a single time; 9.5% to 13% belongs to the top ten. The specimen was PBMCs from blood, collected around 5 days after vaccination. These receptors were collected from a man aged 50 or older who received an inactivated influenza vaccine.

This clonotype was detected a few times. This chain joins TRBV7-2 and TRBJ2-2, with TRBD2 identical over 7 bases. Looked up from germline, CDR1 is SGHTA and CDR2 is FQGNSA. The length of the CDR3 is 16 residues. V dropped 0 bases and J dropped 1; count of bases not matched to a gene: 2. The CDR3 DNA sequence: TGTGCCAGCAGCTTAGCGTCTAGCGGGAACACCGGGGAGCTGTTTTTT. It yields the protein CASSLASSGNTGELFF. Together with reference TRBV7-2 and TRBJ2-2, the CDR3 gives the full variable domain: GAGVSQSPSNKVTEKGKDVELRCDPISGHTALYWYRQSLGQGLEFLIYFQGNSAPDKSGLPSDRFSAERTGGSVSTLTIQRTQQEDSAVYLCASSLASSGNTGELFFGEGSRLTVL.

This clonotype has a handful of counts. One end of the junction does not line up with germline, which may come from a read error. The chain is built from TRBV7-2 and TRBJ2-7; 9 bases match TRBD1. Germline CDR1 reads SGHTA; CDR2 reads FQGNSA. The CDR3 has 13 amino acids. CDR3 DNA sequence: TGTGCCAGCAGCTTAGACCCTGACAGGGGGAGGGACTTC. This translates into CASSLDPDRGRDF.

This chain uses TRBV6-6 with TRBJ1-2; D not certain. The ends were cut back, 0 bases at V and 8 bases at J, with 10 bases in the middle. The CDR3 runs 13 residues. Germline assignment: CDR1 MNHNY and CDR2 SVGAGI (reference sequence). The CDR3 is CASSYSPMGGYTF. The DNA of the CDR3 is TGTGCCAGCAGTTACTCTCCGATGGGGGGCTACACCTTC.

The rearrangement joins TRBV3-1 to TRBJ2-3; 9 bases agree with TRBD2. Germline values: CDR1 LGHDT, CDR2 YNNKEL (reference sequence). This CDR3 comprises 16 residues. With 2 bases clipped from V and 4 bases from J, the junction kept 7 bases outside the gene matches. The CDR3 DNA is TGTGCCAGCAGCCAACCGCGGGGGGGTGGGGCAGATACGCAGTATTTT. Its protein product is CASSQPRGGGADTQYF.

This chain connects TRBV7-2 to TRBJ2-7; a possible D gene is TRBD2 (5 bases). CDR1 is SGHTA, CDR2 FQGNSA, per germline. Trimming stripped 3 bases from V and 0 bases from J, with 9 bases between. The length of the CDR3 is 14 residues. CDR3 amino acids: CASSFRESSYEQYF. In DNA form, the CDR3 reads TGTGCCAGCAGCTTTCGGGAAAGCTCCTACGAGCAGTACTTC.

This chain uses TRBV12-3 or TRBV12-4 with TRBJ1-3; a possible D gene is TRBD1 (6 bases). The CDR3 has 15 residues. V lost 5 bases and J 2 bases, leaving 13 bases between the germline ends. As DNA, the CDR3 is TGTGCCAGCAGTACTCAGGGGATTCCTGGAAACACCATATATTTT. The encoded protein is CASSTQGIPGNTIYF.

In nucleotides, the CDR3 is TGCAGTGCTCGACTAGGCAACCAAGAGACCCAGTACTTC. Translation: CSARLGNQETQYF. The V call is TRBV20-1, the J call TRBJ2-5; a possible D gene is TRBD2 (6 bases). Per germline, CDR1 DFQATT and CDR2 SNEGSKA (reference sequence). The CDR3 totals 13 residues. The ends were cut back, 5 bases at V and 0 bases at J, with 10 bases in the middle.

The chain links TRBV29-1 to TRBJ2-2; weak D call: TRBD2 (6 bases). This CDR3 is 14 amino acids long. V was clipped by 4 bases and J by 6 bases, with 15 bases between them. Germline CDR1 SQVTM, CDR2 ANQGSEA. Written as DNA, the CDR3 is TGCAGCGTTGCCGGAGGGAATGGTCCCGGGGAGCTGTTTTTT. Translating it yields CSVAGGNGPGELFF.

The CDR3 is CASSKTRQPNTGELFF. DNA of the CDR3: TGTGCCAGCAGCAAAACACGGCAACCGAACACCGGGGAGCTGTTTTTT. V and J are TRBV9 and TRBJ2-2; the D is unclear. CDR1 is SGDLS and CDR2 is YYNGEE in the germline V gene. The CDR3 totals 16 residues. The germline V and J ends were trimmed by 4 bases and 0 bases, with 13 bases remaining between them. Full variable domain (outside the CDR3, taken from reference TRBV9 and TRBJ2-2): DSGVTQTPKHLITATGQRVTLRCSPRSGDLSVYWYQQSLDQGLQFLIQYYNGEERAKGNILERFSAQQFPDLHSELNLSSLELGDSALYFCASSKTRQPNTGELFFGEGSRLTVL.

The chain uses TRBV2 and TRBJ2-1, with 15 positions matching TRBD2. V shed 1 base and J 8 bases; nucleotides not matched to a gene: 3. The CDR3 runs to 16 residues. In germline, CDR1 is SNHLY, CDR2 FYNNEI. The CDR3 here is CASSEGTSGRADEQFF. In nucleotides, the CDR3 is TGTGCCAGCAGTGAAGGGACTAGCGGGAGGGCCGATGAGCAGTTCTTC.

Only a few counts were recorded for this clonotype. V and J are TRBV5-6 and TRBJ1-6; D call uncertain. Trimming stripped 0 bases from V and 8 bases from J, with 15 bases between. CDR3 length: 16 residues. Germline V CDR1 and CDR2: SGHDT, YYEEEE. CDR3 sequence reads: CASSLGPVSHHSPLHF. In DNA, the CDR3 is TGTGCCAGCAGCTTGGGTCCCGTCTCTCACCATTCACCCCTCCACTTT.

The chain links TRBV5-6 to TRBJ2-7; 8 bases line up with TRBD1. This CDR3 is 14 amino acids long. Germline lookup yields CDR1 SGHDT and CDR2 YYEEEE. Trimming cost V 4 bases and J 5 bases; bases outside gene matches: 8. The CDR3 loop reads CASSRRTGRNEQYF. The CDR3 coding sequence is TGTGCCAGCAGCCGCAGGACAGGGAGAAACGAGCAGTACTTC.

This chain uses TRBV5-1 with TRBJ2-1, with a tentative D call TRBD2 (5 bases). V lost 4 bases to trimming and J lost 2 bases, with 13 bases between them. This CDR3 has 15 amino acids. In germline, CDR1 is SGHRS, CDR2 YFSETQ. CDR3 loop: CASSAGSLTYNEQFF. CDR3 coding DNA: TGCGCCAGCAGCGCGGGTTCCTTGACCTACAATGAGCAGTTCTTC.

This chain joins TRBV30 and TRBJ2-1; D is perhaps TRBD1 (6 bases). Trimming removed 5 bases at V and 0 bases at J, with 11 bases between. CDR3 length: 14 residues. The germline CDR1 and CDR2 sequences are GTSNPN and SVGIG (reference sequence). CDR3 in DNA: TGTGCCTGGGGGACATGGAGCTCCTACAATGAGCAGTTCTTC. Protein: CAWGTWSSYNEQFF.

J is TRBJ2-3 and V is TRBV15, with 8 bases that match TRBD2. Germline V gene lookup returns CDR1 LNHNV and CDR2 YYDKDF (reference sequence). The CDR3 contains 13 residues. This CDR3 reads CATGTRTRDTQYF. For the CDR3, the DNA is TGTGCGACCGGGACTAGGACTCGAGATACGCAGTATTTT.

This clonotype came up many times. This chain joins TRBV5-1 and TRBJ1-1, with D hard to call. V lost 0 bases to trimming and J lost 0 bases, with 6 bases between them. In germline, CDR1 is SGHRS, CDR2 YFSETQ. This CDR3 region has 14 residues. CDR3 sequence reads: CASSLGEMNTEAFF. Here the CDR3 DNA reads TGCGCCAGCAGCTTGGGGGAGATGAACACTGAAGCTTTCTTT. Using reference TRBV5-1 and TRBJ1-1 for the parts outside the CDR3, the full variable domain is KAGVTQTPRYLIKTRGQQVTLSCSPISGHRSVSWYQQTPGQGLQFLFEYFSETQRNKGNFPGRFSGRQFSNSRSEMNVSTLELGDSALYLCASSLGEMNTEAFFGQGTRLTVV.

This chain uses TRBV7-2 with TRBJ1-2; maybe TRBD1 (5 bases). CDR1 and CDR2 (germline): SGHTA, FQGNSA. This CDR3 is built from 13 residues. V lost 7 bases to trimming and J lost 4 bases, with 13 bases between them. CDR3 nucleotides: TGTGCCAGCACCCGAGACAGAGCCTATGGCTACACCTTC. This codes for CASTRDRAYGYTF.

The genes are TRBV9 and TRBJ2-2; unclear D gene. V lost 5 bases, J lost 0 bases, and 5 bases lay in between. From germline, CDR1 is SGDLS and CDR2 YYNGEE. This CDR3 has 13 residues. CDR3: CASRSTNTGELFF. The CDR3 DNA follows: TGTGCCAGCAGGAGTACGAACACCGGGGAGCTGTTTTTT.

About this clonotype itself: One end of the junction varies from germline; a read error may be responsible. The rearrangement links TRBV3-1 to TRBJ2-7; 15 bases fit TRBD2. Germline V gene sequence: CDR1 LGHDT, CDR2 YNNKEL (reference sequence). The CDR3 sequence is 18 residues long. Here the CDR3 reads CASSQSGLAGGDYYEQYF. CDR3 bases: TGTGCCAGTAGCCAATCCGGACTAGCGGGGGGGGATTACTACGAGCAGTACTTC.

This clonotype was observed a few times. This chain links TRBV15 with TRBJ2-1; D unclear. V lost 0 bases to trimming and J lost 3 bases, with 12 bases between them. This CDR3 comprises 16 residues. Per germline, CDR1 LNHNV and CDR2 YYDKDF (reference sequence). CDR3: CATSRDRLGGYNEQFF. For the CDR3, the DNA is TGTGCCACCAGCAGAGATAGGCTGGGCGGCTACAATGAGCAGTTCTTC.

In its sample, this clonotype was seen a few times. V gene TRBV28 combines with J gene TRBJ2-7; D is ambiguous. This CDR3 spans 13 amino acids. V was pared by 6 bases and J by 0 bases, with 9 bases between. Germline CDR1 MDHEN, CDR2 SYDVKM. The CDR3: CASRLTPSYEQYF. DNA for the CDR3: TGTGCCAGCAGACTGACACCCTCCTACGAGCAGTACTTC. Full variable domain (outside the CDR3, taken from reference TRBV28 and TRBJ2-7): DVKVTQSSRYLVKRTGEKVFLECVQDMDHENMFWYRQDPGLGLRLIYFSYDVKMKEKGDIPEGYSVSREKKERFSLILESASTNQTSMYLCASRLTPSYEQYFGPGTRLTVT.

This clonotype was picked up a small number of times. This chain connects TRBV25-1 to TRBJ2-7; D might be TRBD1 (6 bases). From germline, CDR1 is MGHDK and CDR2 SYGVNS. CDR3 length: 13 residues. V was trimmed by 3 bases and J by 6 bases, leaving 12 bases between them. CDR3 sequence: CASSEDSWGEQYF. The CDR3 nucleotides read TGTGCCAGCAGTGAGGACAGCTGGGGCGAGCAGTACTTC.

The CDR3 DNA is TGTGCCAGCAGCCAAGATTGGGTGCCCGGGGATACGCAGTATTTT. Translation gives CASSQDWVPGDTQYF. The gene calls are TRBV4-2 and TRBJ2-3, with no clear D. Germline V gene lookup returns CDR1 LGHNA and CDR2 YNFKEQ. Trimming removed 0 bases from V and 6 bases from J, with 13 bases in between. This CDR3 has 15 residues.

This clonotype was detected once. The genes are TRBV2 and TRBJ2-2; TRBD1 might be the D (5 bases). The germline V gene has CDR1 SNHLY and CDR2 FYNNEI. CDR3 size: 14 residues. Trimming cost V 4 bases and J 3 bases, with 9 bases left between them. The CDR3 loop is CASSAEGDTGELFF. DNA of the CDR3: TGTGCCAGCAGTGCCGAAGGGGACACCGGGGAGCTGTTTTTT.

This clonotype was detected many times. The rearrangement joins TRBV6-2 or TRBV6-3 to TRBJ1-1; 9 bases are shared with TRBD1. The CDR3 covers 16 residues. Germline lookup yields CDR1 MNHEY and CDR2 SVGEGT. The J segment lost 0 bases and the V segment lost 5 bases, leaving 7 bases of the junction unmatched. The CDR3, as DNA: TGTGCCAGCAGTCGGAGGGACAGGGTGATGAACACTGAAGCTTTCTTT. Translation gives CASSRRDRVMNTEAFF.

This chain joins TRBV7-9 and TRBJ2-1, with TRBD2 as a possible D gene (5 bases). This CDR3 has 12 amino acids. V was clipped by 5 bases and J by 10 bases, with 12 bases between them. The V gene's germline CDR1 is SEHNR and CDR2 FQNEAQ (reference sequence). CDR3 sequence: CASSPGINEQFF. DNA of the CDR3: TGTGCCAGCAGCCCGGGGATTAACGAGCAGTTCTTC. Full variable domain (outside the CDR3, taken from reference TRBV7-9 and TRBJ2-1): DTGVSQNPRHKITKRGQNVTFRCDPISEHNRLYWYRQTLGQGPEFLTYFQNEAQLEKSRLLSDRFSAERPKGSFSTLEIQRTEQGDSAMYLCASSPGINEQFFGPGTRLTVL.

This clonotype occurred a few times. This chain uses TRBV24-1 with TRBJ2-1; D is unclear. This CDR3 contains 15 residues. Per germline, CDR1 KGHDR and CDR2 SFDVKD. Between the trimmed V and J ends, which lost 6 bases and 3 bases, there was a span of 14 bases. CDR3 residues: CATSLGLSDYNEQFF. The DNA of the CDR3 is TGTGCCACCAGTTTAGGGTTGAGTGACTACAATGAGCAGTTCTTC.

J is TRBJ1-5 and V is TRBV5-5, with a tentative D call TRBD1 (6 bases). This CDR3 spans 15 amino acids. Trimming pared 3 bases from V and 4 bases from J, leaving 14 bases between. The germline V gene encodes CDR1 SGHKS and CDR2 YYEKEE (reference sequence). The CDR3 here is CASSSTGTPNQPQHF. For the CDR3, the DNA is TGTGCCAGCAGCTCTACCGGGACACCAAATCAGCCCCAGCATTTT.

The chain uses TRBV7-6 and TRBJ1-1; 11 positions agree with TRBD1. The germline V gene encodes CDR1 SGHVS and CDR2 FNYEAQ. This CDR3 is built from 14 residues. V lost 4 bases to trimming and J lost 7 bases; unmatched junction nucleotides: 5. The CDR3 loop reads CASSWTGGRDEAFF. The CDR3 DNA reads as TGTGCCAGCAGCTGGACAGGGGGCCGGGATGAAGCTTTCTTT.

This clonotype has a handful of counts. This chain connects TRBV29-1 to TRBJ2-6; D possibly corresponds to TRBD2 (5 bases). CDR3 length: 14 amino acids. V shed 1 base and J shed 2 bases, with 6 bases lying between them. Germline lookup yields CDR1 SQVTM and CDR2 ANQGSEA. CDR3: CSVEGGAGANVLTF. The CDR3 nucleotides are TGCAGCGTTGAAGGGGGAGCTGGGGCCAACGTCCTGACTTTC.

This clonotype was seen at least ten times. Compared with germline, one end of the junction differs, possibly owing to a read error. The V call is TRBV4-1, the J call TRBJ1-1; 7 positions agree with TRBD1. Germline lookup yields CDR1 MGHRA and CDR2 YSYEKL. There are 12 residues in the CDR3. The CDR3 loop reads CASVSQGGKAFF. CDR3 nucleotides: TGCGCCAGCGTCTCGCAGGGGGGGAAAGCCTTCTTT.